This TCR beta chain was identified in a study of blood T cells in healthy people across ages. Alongside a J-beta primer mix, a sample-barcoded 5' primer served in a second PCR lasting about 6 to 11 cycles. TCRdb analysed the 5' RACE reads with MiXCR anew, one entry per CDR3 protein. Here the sample spans some 920,000 distinct CDR3 sequences, about 51% being singletons. This CDR3 region has 14 residues. The V gene's germline CDR1 is MNHEY and CDR2 SVGAGI. Trimming took 5 bases from V and 13 from J, leaving 21 bases between them. With regard to this clonotype: Its target is not known.

Each donor supplied approximately 10 milliliters of peripheral blood. Isolating PBMCs gave at least 7 million of these cells per sample. Study-wide results and caveats: Estimated diversity that came from one million T cells was considered an underestimate. Across the age range, TCR beta diversity per million T cells fell in a roughly linear way.

The sample consisted of blood. The rearrangement joins TRBV6-5 to TRBJ2-1, with D perhaps matching TRBD1 or TRBD2 (5 bases each). This TCR came from a woman aged 55-70 years in good health. For the CDR3, the DNA is TGTGCCAGCAGTAAACTAGGGGCACGTGAAACCCAGTTCTTC. Translated, it gives CASSKLGARETQFF.